These 18 T cell receptor beta chains were all obtained from the same sample, sequenced in a study of cytomegalovirus exposure and HLA in healthy donors. The PCR employed 60 Vbeta primers together with 13 Jbeta primers. Assay: immunoSEQ multiplex PCR; the TCRdb copy retains only in-frame clones and omits some. In the table there are 170,000 or so clones, 75% to 90% of which are singletons. Source material: PBMCs. Receptor source: a man between 25 and 39 years old in good health and CMV-seropositive.

This chain links TRBV7-9 with TRBJ2-7; D ambiguous. Germline V CDR1 and CDR2: SEHNR, FQNEAQ (reference sequence). The CDR3 length is 12 residues. V shed 2 bases and J shed 6 bases, with 8 bases lying between them. The CDR3 nucleotides read TGTGCCAGCAGCTTATGGTCCGGCGAGCAGTACTTC. The encoded protein is CASSLWSGEQYF.

In DNA, the CDR3 is TGTGCCAGCAGCTTAGCTTCCGGGACAGTGAACACTGAAGCTTTCTTT. Encoded protein: CASSLASGTVNTEAFF. The chain uses TRBV7-9 and TRBJ1-1; 7 bases match TRBD1. Germline CDR1 SEHNR, CDR2 FQNEAQ (reference sequence). J lost 0 bases, V lost 0 bases, and 4 bases had no gene match. There are 16 residues in the CDR3.

CDR3 sequence (DNA): TGCGCCAGCAGCTTGGAGTCTTTAGGAGGAGAGACCCAGTACTTC. Protein: CASSLESLGGETQYF. This chain connects TRBV5-1 to TRBJ2-5, with TRBD2 as a possible D gene (5 bases). Germline V gives CDR1 SGHRS, CDR2 YFSETQ. The CDR3 sequence is 15 residues long. With 0 bases removed from V and 4 bases from J, the gap between germline ends came to 13 bases.

The chain links TRBV28 to TRBJ1-1, with 9 bases that match TRBD1. This CDR3 has 13 amino acids. J was trimmed by 11 bases and V by 6 bases; bases with no gene match: 10. Germline CDR1 and CDR2: MDHEN and SYDVKM. This chain's CDR3 is CASRVWDREFAFF. The CDR3 nucleotides read TGTGCCAGCAGGGTATGGGACAGGGAGTTTGCTTTCTTT. Supplemented by reference TRBV28 and TRBJ1-1, the full variable domain reads DVKVTQSSRYLVKRTGEKVFLECVQDMDHENMFWYRQDPGLGLRLIYFSYDVKMKEKGDIPEGYSVSREKKERFSLILESASTNQTSMYLCASRVWDREFAFFGQGTRLTVV.

The rearrangement uses TRBV4-3 and TRBJ1-2; no clear D. Trimming removed 0 bases at V and 4 bases at J, with 12 bases between. Germline-derived CDR1 and CDR2 are LGHNA and YSLEER. This CDR3 is built from 15 residues. The CDR3 protein is CASSQDLLGLYGYTF. Here the CDR3 DNA reads TGCGCCAGCAGCCAAGATCTTTTGGGCCTCTATGGCTACACCTTC.

The DNA for the CDR3 is TGTGCCAGCAGCTTAGGCCTGCAGGGTATGGAGACCCAGTACTTC. Its protein is CASSLGLQGMETQYF. This rearrangement joins TRBV13 to TRBJ2-5; D perhaps matches TRBD1 (5 bases). The CDR3 spans 15 residues. V was trimmed by 0 bases and J by 5 bases, leaving 13 bases between them. The germline gives CDR1 PRHDT, CDR2 FYEKMQ (reference sequence).

The chain combines TRBV5-4 with TRBJ1-2, with TRBD1 matching over 8 bases. Germline V gene data show CDR1 as SGHNT and CDR2 as YYREEE (reference sequence). The CDR3 sequence is 14 residues long. V lost 4 bases, J lost 4 bases, and 6 bases stayed unmatched. In DNA form, the CDR3 reads TGTGCCAGCAGCCAGCAGGGGGCAGGCTATGGCTACACCTTC. Its translation is CASSQQGAGYGYTF.

The CDR3 loop is CSVDGQGARNEQFF. The CDR3 coding sequence is TGCAGCGTTGACGGACAGGGGGCGAGGAATGAGCAGTTCTTC. V usage is TRBV29-1 and J usage is TRBJ2-1; 11 nucleotides agree with TRBD1. The CDR3 spans 14 residues. J lost 7 bases, V lost 3 bases, and 5 bases had no gene match. Germline V gives CDR1 SQVTM, CDR2 ANQGSEA.

The V and J genes are TRBV4-2 and TRBJ2-5; D perhaps matches TRBD1 (5 bases). CDR3 length equals 14 residues. Trimming removed 2 bases from V and 3 bases from J, with 10 bases in between. The germline CDR1 and CDR2 sequences are LGHNA and YNFKEQ. Here the CDR3 reads CASSQLDTEETQYF. The CDR3 nucleotides are TGTGCCAGCAGCCAACTGGACACTGAAGAGACCCAGTACTTC.

This sequence joins TRBV7-9 and TRBJ1-2; 9 nucleotides line up with TRBD1. CDR3 length equals 18 residues. V lost 6 bases and J lost 7; bases outside the gene matches: 21. The V gene's germline CDR1 is SEHNR and CDR2 FQNEAQ (reference sequence). The CDR3 here is CASRSTPGTGKISIGYTF. As DNA, the CDR3 is TGTGCCAGCAGATCTACCCCCGGGACAGGGAAGATATCTATTGGCTACACCTTC.

This clone appeared a single time. The chain couples TRBV30 to TRBJ1-3; D unclear. Germline loops: CDR1 GTSNPN, CDR2 SVGIG (reference sequence). This CDR3 is built from 12 residues. The ends were cut back, 3 bases at V and 7 bases at J, with 10 bases in the middle. CDR3 in DNA: TGTGCCTGGAGGGAGGGATGGAACACCATATATTTT. It encodes CAWREGWNTIYF.

The gene calls are TRBV27 and TRBJ2-3; 11 bases line up with TRBD1. Germline trimming cut 2 bases from V and 5 bases from J; bases unmatched to any gene: 3. Germline values: CDR1 MNHEY, CDR2 SMNVEV (reference sequence). This CDR3 has 15 amino acids. CDR3 nucleotides: TGTGCCAGCAGTTTACGGGGACAGGGGGTAGATACGCAGTATTTT. Translated, it gives CASSLRGQGVDTQYF.

This clone was observed a few times. This rearrangement joins TRBV7-9 to TRBJ2-7, with D possibly TRBD1 on 6 matching bases. The ends were cut back, 0 bases at V and 4 bases at J, with 7 bases in the middle. CDR1 and CDR2 (germline): SEHNR, FQNEAQ (reference sequence). This CDR3 has 13 residues. In DNA, the CDR3 is TGTGCCAGCAGCTTAGCACAGGGTTACGAGCAGTACTTC. It yields the protein CASSLAQGYEQYF. The complete variable domain, with remaining parts taken from reference TRBV7-9 and TRBJ2-7, reads DTGVSQNPRHKITKRGQNVTFRCDPISEHNRLYWYRQTLGQGPEFLTYFQNEAQLEKSRLLSDRFSAERPKGSFSTLEIQRTEQGDSAMYLCASSLAQGYEQYFGPGTRLTVT.

The rearrangement links TRBV7-8 to TRBJ2-1; 11 bases are shared with TRBD2. The CDR3 extends over 15 amino acids. Germline lookup yields CDR1 SGHVS and CDR2 FQNEAQ. The V and J ends lost 5 bases and 7 bases, in that order; junction bases with no gene match: 7. The CDR3 coding sequence is TGTGCCAGCAGCCGACCTAGCGGGGGGCCGAATGAGCAGTTCTTC. Translated: CASSRPSGGPNEQFF.

The CDR3 reads CASSVSPKGLRFEEQFF. CDR3 DNA: TGTGCCAGCAGCGTATCACCCAAGGGACTCCGATTCGAGGAGCAGTTCTTC. The gene calls are TRBV9 and TRBJ2-1; possibly TRBD2 for D (6 bases). V lost 1 base to trimming and J lost 10 bases, with 24 bases between them. The CDR3 consists of 17 residues. Germline-derived CDR1 and CDR2 are SGDLS and YYNGEE.

This clone was recorded only once. The chain recombines TRBV19 with TRBJ1-5, with 7 bases fitting TRBD1. Unmatched junction bases numbered 3, after V lost 7 bases and J lost 0 bases. This CDR3 has 14 amino acids. The V gene's germline CDR1 is LNHDA and CDR2 SQIVND (reference sequence). The CDR3 is CASKDRSSNQPQHF. The CDR3 DNA reads as TGTGCCAGTAAGGACAGGAGTAGCAATCAGCCCCAGCATTTT. Filled out from reference TRBV19 and TRBJ1-5, the complete variable domain reads DGGITQSPKYLFRKEGQNVTLSCEQNLNHDAMYWYRQDPGQGLRLIYYSQIVNDFQKGDIAEGYSVSREKKESFPLTVTSAQKNPTAFYLCASKDRSSNQPQHFGDGTRLSIL.

The genes are TRBV5-1 and TRBJ1-2; 8 bases map to TRBD1. V gave up 2 bases and J gave up 4 bases; unmatched junction bases: 4. This CDR3 is 14 amino acids long. Germline V gene data show CDR1 as SGHRS and CDR2 as YFSETQ. The CDR3 here is CASSLSGGGYGYTF. The CDR3 DNA is TGCGCCAGCAGCTTATCAGGGGGCGGCTATGGCTACACCTTC.

The gene calls are TRBV27 and TRBJ2-5, with 7 bases lining up with TRBD1. J was trimmed by 3 bases and V by 5 bases; bases with no gene match: 0. This CDR3 comprises 12 residues. Germline V gene data show CDR1 as MNHEY and CDR2 as SMNVEV (reference sequence). In DNA, the CDR3 is TGTGCCAGCAGTACAGGGGAAGAGACCCAGTACTTC. Translation gives CASSTGEETQYF.